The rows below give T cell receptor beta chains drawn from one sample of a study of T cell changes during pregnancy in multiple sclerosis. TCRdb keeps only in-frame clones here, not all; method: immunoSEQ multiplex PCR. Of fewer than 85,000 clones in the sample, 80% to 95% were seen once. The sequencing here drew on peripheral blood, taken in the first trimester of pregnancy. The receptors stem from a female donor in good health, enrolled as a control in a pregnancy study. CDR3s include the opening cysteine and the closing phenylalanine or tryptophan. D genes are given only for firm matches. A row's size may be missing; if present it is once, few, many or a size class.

cdr3_aa: CASSLGEIQETQYF
cdr3_nt: TGCGCCAGCAGCTTGGGAGAGATCCAAGAGACCCAGTACTTC
j_call: TRBJ2-5
clone_size: -
v_call: TRBV5-1
d_call: -

cdr3_aa: CASSGGGRAGNEQFF
cdr3_nt: TGTGCCAGCAGTGGGGGCGGGAGGGCAGGGAATGAGCAGTTCTTC
j_call: TRBJ2-1
clone_size: -
v_call: TRBV25-1
d_call: TRBD2

cdr3_aa: CASSSQDWTSGRPYEQYF
cdr3_nt: TGCGCCAGCAGCTCACAAGATTGGACTAGCGGGAGACCCTACGAGCAGTACTTC
j_call: TRBJ2-7
clone_size: -
v_call: TRBV5-1
d_call: TRBD2

cdr3_aa: CASSPSRWRETQYF
cdr3_nt: TGTGCCAGCTCACCTTCGAGGTGGAGAGAGACCCAGTACTTC
j_call: TRBJ2-5
clone_size: -
v_call: TRBV18
d_call: -

cdr3_aa: CASSPYRGSNEKLFF
cdr3_nt: TGCGCCAGCAGCCCATACAGAGGGTCTAATGAAAAACTGTTTTTT
j_call: TRBJ1-4
clone_size: -
v_call: TRBV4-1
d_call: -

cdr3_aa: CASSHDREENEQFF
cdr3_nt: TGTGCCAGCTCACACGACAGGGAGGAAAATGAGCAGTTCTTC
j_call: TRBJ2-1
clone_size: -
v_call: TRBV18
d_call: -

cdr3_aa: CASSLGVGEGETQYF
cdr3_nt: TGTGCCAGCAGCTTAGGGGTAGGGGAAGGGGAGACCCAGTACTTC
j_call: TRBJ2-5
clone_size: -
v_call: TRBV7-9
d_call: -

cdr3_aa: CASRKLGRSSYNEQFF
cdr3_nt: TGTGCCAGCAGAAAACTAGGCCGAAGCTCCTACAATGAGCAGTTCTTC
j_call: TRBJ2-1
clone_size: -
v_call: TRBV5-4
d_call: -

cdr3_aa: CASSQERTKNIQYF
cdr3_nt: TGCGCCAGCAGCCAAGAGAGGACCAAAAACATTCAGTACTTC
j_call: TRBJ2-4
clone_size: once
v_call: TRBV4-1
d_call: -

cdr3_aa: CASSLRTSGGGTDTQYF
cdr3_nt: TGTGCCAGCAGCTTACGGACTAGCGGAGGGGGCACAGATACGCAGTATTTT
j_call: TRBJ2-3
clone_size: -
v_call: TRBV11-3
d_call: TRBD2

cdr3_aa: CASSNLTGLKHEQYF
cdr3_nt: TGTGCCAGCAGCAACTTGACAGGCCTGAAGCACGAGCAGTACTTC
j_call: TRBJ2-7
clone_size: -
v_call: TRBV7-8
d_call: -

cdr3_aa: CASYQGGGGSTEAFF
cdr3_nt: TGTGCCAGCTACCAGGGAGGGGGGGGGAGCACTGAAGCTTTCTTT
j_call: TRBJ1-1
clone_size: once
v_call: TRBV28
d_call: -

cdr3_aa: CASTSGVTYEQYF
cdr3_nt: TGTGCCAGCACCTCGGGGGTTACCTACGAGCAGTACTTC
j_call: TRBJ2-7
clone_size: -
v_call: TRBV27
d_call: -

cdr3_aa: CASLRGETYNEQFF
cdr3_nt: TGTGCCAGCCTGCGGGGGGAAACGTACAATGAGCAGTTCTTC
j_call: TRBJ2-1
clone_size: -
v_call: TRBV7-8
d_call: TRBD2

cdr3_aa: CASSLIGTSGETQYF
cdr3_nt: TGCGCCAGCAGTCTAATAGGGACTAGCGGAGAGACCCAGTACTTC
j_call: TRBJ2-5
clone_size: -
v_call: TRBV5-1
d_call: TRBD2

cdr3_aa: CSVKEAGGSDSPLHF
cdr3_nt: TGCAGCGTTAAAGAGGCAGGGGGTTCAGATTCACCCCTCCACTTT
j_call: TRBJ1-6
clone_size: -
v_call: TRBV29-1
d_call: TRBD1

cdr3_aa: CASSRTGGYDNEQFF
cdr3_nt: TGCGCCAGCAGCCGGACAGGGGGCTATGACAATGAGCAGTTCTTC
j_call: TRBJ2-1
clone_size: -
v_call: TRBV4-1
d_call: TRBD1

cdr3_aa: CAISEAGVINQPQHF
cdr3_nt: TGTGCCATCAGTGAGGCAGGCGTCATCAATCAGCCCCAGCATTTT
j_call: TRBJ1-5
clone_size: -
v_call: TRBV10-3
d_call: -

cdr3_aa: CASSRDWGSSYNEQFF
cdr3_nt: TGCGCCAGCAGCCGGGACTGGGGGAGCTCCTACAATGAGCAGTTCTTC
j_call: TRBJ2-1
clone_size: -
v_call: TRBV5-1
d_call: -

cdr3_aa: CASSEASGSYNEQFF
cdr3_nt: TGTGCCAGCAGTGAGGCTAGCGGGTCCTACAATGAGCAGTTCTTC
j_call: TRBJ2-1
clone_size: few
v_call: TRBV6-4
d_call: TRBD2

cdr3_aa: CASSQAGGLASYEQYF
cdr3_nt: TGCGCCAGCAGCCAAGCTGGGGGACTAGCAAGCTACGAGCAGTACTTC
j_call: TRBJ2-7
clone_size: -
v_call: TRBV4-1
d_call: TRBD2

cdr3_aa: CATSRDLQGGGYEQYF
cdr3_nt: TGTGCCACCAGCAGAGATCTCCAGGGGGGCGGCTACGAGCAGTACTTC
j_call: TRBJ2-7
clone_size: -
v_call: TRBV15
d_call: -

cdr3_aa: CASSSTAGTQSSGANVLTF
cdr3_nt: TGTGCCAGCAGCTCCACCGCCGGGACACAGAGCTCTGGGGCCAACGTCCTGACTTTC
j_call: TRBJ2-6
clone_size: -
v_call: TRBV7-9
d_call: -

cdr3_aa: CASSFSPGRVDEQYF
cdr3_nt: TGTGCCAGCAGTTTTAGCCCGGGGAGGGTGGACGAGCAGTACTTC
j_call: TRBJ2-7
clone_size: -
v_call: TRBV28
d_call: TRBD2

cdr3_aa: CASSSPGLAVEQYF
cdr3_nt: TGTGCCAGCAGCTCCCCGGGACTAGCGGTTGAGCAGTACTTC
j_call: TRBJ2-7
clone_size: -
v_call: TRBV5-5
d_call: TRBD2

cdr3_aa: CASSLNLPGSGHEQYF
cdr3_nt: TGTGCCAGCAGCTTAAATCTCCCCGGGAGCGGGCACGAGCAGTACTTC
j_call: TRBJ2-7
clone_size: few
v_call: TRBV7-8
d_call: -

cdr3_aa: CASRPTGASNQPQHF
cdr3_nt: TGTGCCAGCAGGCCTACAGGGGCCAGCAATCAGCCCCAGCATTTT
j_call: TRBJ1-5
clone_size: -
v_call: TRBV28
d_call: TRBD1

cdr3_aa: CASSTGQLNNNEQFF
cdr3_nt: TGTGCCAGCAGCACCGGACAGCTAAATAACAATGAGCAGTTCTTC
j_call: TRBJ2-1
clone_size: -
v_call: TRBV11-2
d_call: -

cdr3_aa: CASSLDRGGEQFF
cdr3_nt: TGTGCCAGCAGCTTGGACAGGGGGGGTGAGCAGTTCTTC
j_call: TRBJ2-1
clone_size: -
v_call: TRBV6-1
d_call: TRBD1

cdr3_aa: CASRIGNTEAFF
cdr3_nt: TGTGCCAGCAGGATCGGGAACACTGAAGCTTTCTTT
j_call: TRBJ1-1
clone_size: -
v_call: TRBV7-2
d_call: -

cdr3_aa: CASSNILGTSGTEQFF
cdr3_nt: TGCGCCAGCAGCAACATCCTCGGGACTAGCGGGACTGAGCAGTTCTTC
j_call: TRBJ2-1
clone_size: -
v_call: TRBV4-1
d_call: TRBD2

cdr3_aa: CASSLLARFGTMNTEAFF
cdr3_nt: TGTGCCAGCAGTTTATTAGCCCGGTTCGGCACCATGAACACTGAAGCTTTCTTT
j_call: TRBJ1-1
clone_size: -
v_call: TRBV28
d_call: -

cdr3_aa: CASNFLAGVVDTQYF
cdr3_nt: TGCGCCAGCAATTTTCTAGCGGGAGTAGTAGATACGCAGTATTTT
j_call: TRBJ2-3
clone_size: once
v_call: TRBV5-1
d_call: TRBD2

cdr3_aa: CASSPWTGSYGYTF
cdr3_nt: TGTGCCAGCAGTCCGTGGACAGGAAGTTATGGCTACACCTTC
j_call: TRBJ1-2
clone_size: -
v_call: TRBV6-5
d_call: TRBD1

cdr3_aa: CASSLSAANYEQYF
cdr3_nt: TGTGCCAGCAGCTTGTCAGCGGCTAATTACGAGCAGTACTTC
j_call: TRBJ2-7
clone_size: -
v_call: TRBV5-5
d_call: -

cdr3_aa: CASSLVGEQFF
cdr3_nt: TGTGCCAGCAGCCTAGTGGGTGAGCAGTTCTTC
j_call: TRBJ2-1
clone_size: -
v_call: TRBV2
d_call: -

cdr3_aa: CASSGDRGFITGELFF
cdr3_nt: TGCGCCAGCAGCGGGGACAGGGGTTTTATCACCGGGGAGCTGTTTTTT
j_call: TRBJ2-2
clone_size: -
v_call: TRBV5-1
d_call: TRBD1

cdr3_aa: CASSLRDSFMNTEAFF
cdr3_nt: TGCGCCAGCAGCCTCCGGGACAGCTTCATGAACACTGAAGCTTTCTTT
j_call: TRBJ1-1
clone_size: -
v_call: TRBV5-1
d_call: TRBD1

cdr3_aa: CASHDPQGGVGTDTQYF
cdr3_nt: TGTGCCAGCCACGATCCCCAAGGGGGGGTTGGCACAGATACGCAGTATTTT
j_call: TRBJ2-3
clone_size: few
v_call: TRBV18
d_call: -

cdr3_aa: CASSNPPRNTEAFF
cdr3_nt: TGTGCCAGCAGCAATCCTCCCAGGAACACTGAAGCTTTCTTT
j_call: TRBJ1-1
clone_size: -
v_call: TRBV21-1
d_call: -

cdr3_aa: CASSIRAGDETDTQYF
cdr3_nt: TGTGCCAGCAGCATTCGAGCGGGAGACGAGACAGATACGCAGTATTTT
j_call: TRBJ2-3
clone_size: -
v_call: TRBV9
d_call: TRBD2

cdr3_aa: CASTSLPGTRNTGELFF
cdr3_nt: TGTGCCAGCACCTCCCTCCCGGGGACTAGGAACACCGGGGAGCTGTTTTTT
j_call: TRBJ2-2
clone_size: -
v_call: TRBV2
d_call: TRBD2

cdr3_aa: CASSLDRGPAGANVLTF
cdr3_nt: TGTGCCAGCAGTCTCGACAGGGGGCCCGCTGGGGCCAACGTCCTGACTTTC
j_call: TRBJ2-6
clone_size: -
v_call: TRBV28
d_call: TRBD1

cdr3_aa: CASSLQGINRGYGYTF
cdr3_nt: TGTGCCAGCAGTCTACAGGGGATAAACAGGGGATATGGCTACACCTTC
j_call: TRBJ1-2
clone_size: -
v_call: TRBV28
d_call: TRBD1

cdr3_aa: CASSLRGTNEKLFF
cdr3_nt: TGTGCCAGCAGCCTCAGGGGGACTAATGAAAAACTGTTTTTT
j_call: TRBJ1-4
clone_size: once
v_call: TRBV6-6
d_call: TRBD1